This T cell receptor (beta chain) was identified during a study of blood T cell repertoires in COVID-19. The CDR3 is 14 amino acids. Germline assignment: CDR1 SGHAT and CDR2 FQNNGV. V shed 5 bases, J shed 4 bases, and the junction held 6 bases outside the gene matches. In the study's own analysis: Reference gene primer amplification in the assay estimated nucleated cell counts. The data were produced by immunoSEQ multiplex PCR, yet TCRdb's version contains in-frame clones alone and is incomplete. The DNA was the basis for D and trimming; V, J and clone size are from that table. This table has roughly 290,000 clones, about 85% appearing once. Seattle's enrolled individuals joined amid active infection and were then monitored longitudinally.

The clonotype was recovered from a human donor with COVID-19, enrolled during active disease. The donor label of this sample is uncertain. Input material: peripheral blood. The rearrangement uses TRBV11-2 and TRBJ2-7, with 9 bases that match TRBD1. The CDR3: CASSPGTGRYEQYF. CDR3 DNA sequence: TGTGCCAGCAGCCCTGGGACAGGGAGGTACGAGCAGTACTTC.